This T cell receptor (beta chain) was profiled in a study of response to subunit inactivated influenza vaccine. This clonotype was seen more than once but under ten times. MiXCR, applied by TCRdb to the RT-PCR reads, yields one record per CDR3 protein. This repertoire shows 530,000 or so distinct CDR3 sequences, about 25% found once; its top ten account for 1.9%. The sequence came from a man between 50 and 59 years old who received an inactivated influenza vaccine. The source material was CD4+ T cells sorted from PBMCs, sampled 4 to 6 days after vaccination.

The CDR3 spells CASSYSRSYEQYF. CDR3 DNA: TGTGCCAGCAGTTACTCGCGCTCCTACGAGCAGTACTTC. This chain joins TRBV6-6 and TRBJ2-7; D is unresolved. This CDR3 is 13 amino acids long. Trimming pared 0 bases from V and 0 bases from J, leaving 3 bases between. Germline V gives CDR1 MNHNY, CDR2 SVGAGI (reference sequence).